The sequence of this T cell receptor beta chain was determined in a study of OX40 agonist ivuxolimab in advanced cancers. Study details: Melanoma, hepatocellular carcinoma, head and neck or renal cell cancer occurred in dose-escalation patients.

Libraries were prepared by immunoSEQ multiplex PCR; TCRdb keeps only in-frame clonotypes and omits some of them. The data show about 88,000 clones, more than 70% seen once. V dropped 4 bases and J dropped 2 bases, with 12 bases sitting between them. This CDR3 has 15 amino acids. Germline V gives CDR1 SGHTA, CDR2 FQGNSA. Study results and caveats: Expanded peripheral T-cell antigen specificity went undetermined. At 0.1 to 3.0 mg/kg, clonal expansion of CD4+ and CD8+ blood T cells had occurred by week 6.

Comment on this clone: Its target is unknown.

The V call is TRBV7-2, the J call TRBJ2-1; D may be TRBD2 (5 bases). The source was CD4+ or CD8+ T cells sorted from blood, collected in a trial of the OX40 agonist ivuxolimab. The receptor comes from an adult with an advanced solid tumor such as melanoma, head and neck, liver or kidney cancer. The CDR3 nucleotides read TGTGCCAGCAGCTACGACTACTCGACCTACAATGAGCAGTTCTTC. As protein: CASSYDYSTYNEQFF.